The rows below give T cell receptor beta chains drawn from one sample of a study of tumor and adjacent non-tumor tissue in lung cancer. MiXCR, run by TCRdb on the multiplex PCR reads, gives a single entry per CDR3 protein. The table lists tens of thousands of distinct CDR3 sequences, over 65% of them singletons. Sequences were obtained from distant non-tumor lung tissue. The receptors stem from a man in his 70s with non-small cell lung cancer. CDR3s include the opening cysteine and the closing phenylalanine or tryptophan. The D gene is left open where the match is weak. The size entry is marked missing in some rows and otherwise reads once, few, many or a size class.

v_gene	d_gene	abundance	j_gene	CDR3aa	CDR3nt
TRBV4-3	TRBD2	once	TRBJ2-3	CANSQDGPCGRTDAQYF	TGCGCCAACAGCCAAGATGGGCCTTGCGGGAGAACAGATGCGCAGTATTTT
TRBV11-2	.	.	TRBJ2-2	CASRLFVGTRELFF	TGTGCCAGCAGGTTATTTGTGGGGACCAGGGAGCTGTTTTTT
TRBV5-1	.	few	TRBJ2-1	CASSWEDSYNEQFF	TGCGCCAGCAGTTGGGAGGACTCCTACAATGAGCAGTTCTTC
TRBV11-3	.	.	TRBJ2-2	CVNSLNPAITGELFF	TGTGTCAACAGCTTAAATCCGGCAATCACCGGGGAGCTGTTTTTT
TRBV7-9	.	.	TRBJ2-3	CTSSSPRDMLYF	TGTACCAGCAGCTCCCCCCGTGATATGCTGTATTTT
TRBV12-3/TRBV12-4	.	.	TRBJ1-6	CAISGGRSYNSPLHF	TGTGCCATCAGCGGAGGGAGATCCTATAATTCACCCCTCCACTTT
TRBV29-1	.	.	TRBJ2-7	CSAVAASYEHYF	TGTAGCGCTGTTGCTGCATCCTACGAGCACTACTTC
TRBV6-1	TRBD1	few	TRBJ1-2	CASSSGTGDGYIF	TGTGCCAGCAGTTCCGGGACAGGGGATGGATACATCTTC
TRBV11-3	.	few	TRBJ2-1	CASSSISPEEQFF	TGTGCCAGCAGCTCCATCAGTCCCGAAGAACAGTTCTTC
TRBV27	.	.	TRBJ2-7	CASSKNRDISYEQYF	TGTGCCAGCAGTAAAAATCGGGACATATCCTACGAGCAGTACTTC
TRBV24-1	.	.	TRBJ2-1	CATSDFGGSRIF	TGTGCCACCAGTGATTTTGGGGGATCCCGGATCTTC
TRBV12-3/TRBV12-4	TRBD1	once	TRBJ1-5	CDSSLGTGDNQPQHF	TGTGACAGCAGTTTAGGAACAGGGGACAATCAGCCCCAGCATTTT
TRBV11-2	.	medium-sized	TRBJ2-7	CASSLVGWDREKYF	TGTGCCAGCAGCTTAGTTGGTTGGGATCGAGAGAAGTACTTC
TRBV12-3/TRBV12-4	.	.	TRBJ1-5	CASSLVTRGNQLQHF	TGTGCCAGCAGTTTAGTGACAAGGGGCAATCAGCTCCAGCATTTT
TRBV6-5	TRBD1	.	TRBJ1-2	CASSYSIAGQGDYGYTF	TGTGCCAGCAGTTACTCAATTGCCGGGCAGGGGGACTATGGCTACACCTTC
TRBV5-5	.	once	TRBJ2-5	CVSSLVIPETQYF	TGTGTCAGCAGCTTGGTCATTCCGGAGACGCAGTACTTC
TRBV11-2	TRBD1	.	TRBJ2-7	CTSSILDRGLYEQYF	TGTACCAGCAGCATATTGGACAGGGGGCTCTACGAGCAGTACTTC
TRBV6-1	TRBD2	.	TRBJ2-2	CASSRLADATGELSF	TGTGCCAGCAGTCGACTAGCGGATGCCACCGGGGAGCTGTCTTTT
TRBV11-1	.	.	TRBJ1-6	CTSSLDRSPLHF	TGTACCAGTAGCTTGGATCGTTCACCCCTCCATTTT
TRBV29-1	.	.	TRBJ1-2	CSVNLGRGSCGYTF	TGCAGCGTTAATTTGGGACGGGGTTCGTGCGGCTACACCTTC
TRBV29-1	TRBD2	.	TRBJ2-5	CSFEFYWTSGGKQEIQYF	TGCAGCTTTGAATTCTATTGGACTAGCGGGGGGAAACAAGAGATCCAATACTTC
TRBV12-3/TRBV12-4	.	.	TRBJ1-1	CASSSSPAEAFF	TGTGCCAGCAGCAGTTCCCCGGCCGAAGCTTTCTTT
TRBV28	TRBD1	.	TRBJ1-6	CASSSDRTNSPLHF	TGTGCCAGCAGTTCGGACAGGACCAATTCACCCCTCCACTTT
TRBV11-1	.	.	TRBJ1-2	CANSLYGYGYTF	TGTGCCAACAGCTTATACGGATATGGCTACACCTTT
TRBV11-2	TRBD2	once	TRBJ2-3	CASSLYPSGGLGDTQYF	TGTGCCAGCAGCTTATACCCTAGCGGCGGGCTTGGGGATACGCAATATTTT
TRBV20-1	.	many	TRBJ2-2	CSAEGTNTGELFF	TGCAGTGCGGAGGGTACGAACACCGGGGAGCTGTTTTTT
TRBV5-4	.	.	TRBJ2-6	CASSFQWGHSGANVLTF	TGTGCCAGCAGCTTTCAGTGGGGGCACTCTGGTGCCAACGTCCTGACTTTC
TRBV6-5	.	.	TRBJ1-1	CATSWIGEAEAFF	TGTGCCACCTCTTGGATAGGGGAAGCTGAAGCTTTCTTT
TRBV4-3	TRBD2	.	TRBJ2-1	CTSSQDPLAGNRFF	TGCACTAGCAGCCAAGATCCCCTAGCGGGGAACAGGTTCTTC
TRBV6-2/TRBV6-3	TRBD1	.	TRBJ2-3	CANSDPGQRITDTQYF	TGTGCCAACAGTGATCCGGGACAGAGAATCACAGATACGCAGTATTTT
TRBV6-6	.	.	TRBJ1-2	CTSSYSADNYGYTF	TGTACCAGCAGTTACTCGGCTGATAACTATGGCTATACCTTC
TRBV4-2	TRBD1	.	TRBJ1-2	CANSPTGTDIPYGYTF	TGTGCCAACAGCCCTACAGGGACAGATATACCATATGGCTACACCTTC
TRBV5-1	.	few	TRBJ1-4	CASSLTVNQGELFF	TGCGCCAGCAGCTTGACGGTCAATCAAGGGGAACTGTTTTTT
TRBV6-5	.	.	TRBJ1-3	CASSSGHGGNTIFF	TGTGCCAGCAGCTCCGGACATGGTGGAAACACCATATTTTTT
TRBV4-3	TRBD2	.	TRBJ2-7	CASSQAHNTKGLAGGSFEQYF	TGCGCCAGCAGCCAAGCCCATAACACAAAAGGACTAGCGGGAGGCTCCTTCGAGCAGTACTTC
TRBV6-5	TRBD1	.	TRBJ1-1	CASRQTQDRVWGTEAFF	TGTGCAAGCAGGCAAACCCAGGACAGGGTATGGGGCACTGAAGCTTTCTTT
TRBV4-1	.	.	TRBJ2-2	CANSQVSFWAGSVIGELSF	TGCGCCAACAGCCAAGTTTCATTTTGGGCGGGATCAGTCATCGGTGAGCTGTCTTTT
TRBV7-9	.	.	TRBJ2-4	CASNPSTRVENIQYF	TGTGCCAGCAACCCCTCGACAAGGGTTGAAAACATTCAGTACTTC
TRBV12-5	TRBD2	.	TRBJ2-1	CVSGLEPSGLVGVGEQFF	TGTGTTAGTGGTTTGGAACCCTCGGGACTAGTGGGAGTCGGGGAGCAGTTCTTC
TRBV11-2	.	few	TRBJ2-5	CASSLEPGMGIGETQYF	TGTGCCAGCAGCTTAGAGCCGGGTATGGGGATAGGAGAGACCCAGTACTTC
TRBV5-6	.	once	TRBJ2-7	CDSTRGRSSYEQYF	TGTGACAGCACCCGGGGACGGAGCTCCTACGAGCAGTACTTC
TRBV7-9	.	.	TRBJ1-6	CANSNRDSPPHF	TGTGCCAACAGCAACAGGGATTCACCCCCCCACTTT
TRBV11-3	.	.	TRBJ1-1	CAFSPPANTEAFF	TGTGCCTTCAGCCCCCCAGCGAACACTGAAGCTTTCTTT
TRBV5-4	TRBD2	.	TRBJ2-3	CGSSFNAGTRGADTQYF	TGTGGCAGCAGCTTCAATGCCGGGACTAGAGGGGCAGATACGCAGTATTTT
TRBV4-2	.	.	TRBJ2-2	CASRVPRGTGELFF	TGTGCCAGTAGGGTCCCTCGGGGGACCGGGGAGCTGTTTTTT
TRBV29-1	.	.	TRBJ2-7	CSAETEDSYEQYF	TGCAGCGCTGAAACGGAGGACTCATACGAGCAGTACTTC
TRBV12-3/TRBV12-4	TRBD1	.	TRBJ1-5	CANSLGTGGNQSQHF	TGTGCCAACAGCTTAGGGACAGGGGGCAATCAGTCCCAGCATTTT
TRBV29-1	.	few	TRBJ2-1	CGAVGRDTKNEQFF	TGCGGCGCTGTGGGGAGGGACACAAAAAATGAGCAGTTCTTC
TRBV10-3	TRBD1	once	TRBJ2-6	CAISDGTGSSGTNVLTF	TGTGCCATCAGTGATGGGACAGGAAGCTCTGGGACCAATGTCCTGACTTTC
TRBV28	.	.	TRBJ1-6	CASNPTWQLYHNFDTSPLHF	TGTGCCAGCAATCCTACCTGGCAGCTTTATCATAACTTCGATACTTCACCCCTCCACTTT
TRBV6-1	.	.	TRBJ1-5	CASSNQSDSNQPQHF	TGTGCCAGCAGTAACCAAAGCGATAGCAATCAGCCCCAGCATTTT
TRBV28	.	few	TRBJ2-7	CASSLAGLYEQYF	TGTGCCAGCAGTTTAGCCGGTCTCTACGAGCAGTACTTC